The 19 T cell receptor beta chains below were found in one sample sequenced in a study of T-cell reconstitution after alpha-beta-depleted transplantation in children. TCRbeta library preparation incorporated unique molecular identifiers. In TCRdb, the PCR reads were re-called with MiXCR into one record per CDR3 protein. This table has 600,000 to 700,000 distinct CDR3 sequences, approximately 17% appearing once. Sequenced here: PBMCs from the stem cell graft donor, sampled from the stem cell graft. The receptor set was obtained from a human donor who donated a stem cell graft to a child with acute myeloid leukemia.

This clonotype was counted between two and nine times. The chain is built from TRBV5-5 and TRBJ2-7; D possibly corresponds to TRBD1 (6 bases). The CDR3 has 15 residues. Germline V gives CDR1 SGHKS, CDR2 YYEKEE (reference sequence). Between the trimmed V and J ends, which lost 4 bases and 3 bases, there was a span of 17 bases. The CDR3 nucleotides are TGTGCCAGCAGCCCCCAACAGGGAGTGTTCTACGAGCAGTACTTC. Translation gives CASSPQQGVFYEQYF. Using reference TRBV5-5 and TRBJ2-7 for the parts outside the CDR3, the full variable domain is DAGVTQSPTHLIKTRGQQVTLRCSPISGHKSVSWYQQVLGQGPQFIFQYYEKEERGRGNFPDRFSARQFPNYSSELNVNALLLGDSALYLCASSPQQGVFYEQYFGPGTRLTVT.

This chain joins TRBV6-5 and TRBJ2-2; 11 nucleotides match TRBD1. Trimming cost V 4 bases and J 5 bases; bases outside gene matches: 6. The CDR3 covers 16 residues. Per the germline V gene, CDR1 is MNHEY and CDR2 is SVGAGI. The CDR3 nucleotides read TGTGCCAGCAGTTCCTGGACAGGGGGCGCAACCGGGGAGCTGTTTTTT. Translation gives CASSSWTGGATGELFF.

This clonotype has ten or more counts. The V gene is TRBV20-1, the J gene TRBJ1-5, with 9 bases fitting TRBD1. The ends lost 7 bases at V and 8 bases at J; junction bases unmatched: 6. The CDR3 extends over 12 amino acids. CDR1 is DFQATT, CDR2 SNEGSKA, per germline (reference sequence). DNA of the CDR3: TGCAGTGTCAAACAGGGGGCCGAGCCCCAGCATTTT. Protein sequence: CSVKQGAEPQHF.

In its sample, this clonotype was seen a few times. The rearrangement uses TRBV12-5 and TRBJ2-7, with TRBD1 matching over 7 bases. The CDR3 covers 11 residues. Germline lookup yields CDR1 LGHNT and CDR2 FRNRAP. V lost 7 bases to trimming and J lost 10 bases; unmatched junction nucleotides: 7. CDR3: CASDEGAGQYV. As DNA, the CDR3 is TGTGCTAGTGACGAGGGGGCAGGACAGTACGTC.

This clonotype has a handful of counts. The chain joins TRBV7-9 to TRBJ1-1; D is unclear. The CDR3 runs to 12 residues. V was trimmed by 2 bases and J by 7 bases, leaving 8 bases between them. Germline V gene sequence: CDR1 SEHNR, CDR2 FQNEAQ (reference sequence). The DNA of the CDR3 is TGTGCCAGCAGCTTATATAGGGATGAAGCTTTCTTT. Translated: CASSLYRDEAFF.

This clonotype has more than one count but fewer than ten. CDR3 in DNA: TGCAGCGTTCCGTGGACAGGAGCAACAGATACGCAGTATTTT. Translation gives CSVPWTGATDTQYF. The rearrangement uses TRBV29-1 and TRBJ2-3; 7 bases fit TRBD1. The CDR3 runs 14 residues. V was pared by 5 bases and J by 3 bases, with 8 bases of the junction left unmatched. Germline CDR1 is SQVTM and CDR2 is ANQGSEA.

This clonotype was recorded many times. This chain's CDR3 is CASSLARQGSDLAKNIQYF. CDR3 DNA: TGTGCCAGCAGCTTAGCGAGACAGGGGTCCGACCTAGCCAAAAACATTCAGTACTTC. V and J are TRBV7-8 and TRBJ2-4; 8 bases are shared with TRBD1. This CDR3 contains 19 residues. Germline CDR1 and CDR2: SGHVS and FQNEAQ. J gave up 0 bases and V 0 bases, and 10 bases lay outside the gene matches. The full variable domain, with the rest looked up from reference TRBV7-8 and TRBJ2-4, is GAGVSQSPRYKVAKRGQDVALRCDPISGHVSLFWYQQALGQGPEFLTYFQNEAQLDKSGLPSDRFFAERPEGSVSTLKIQRTQQEDSAVYLCASSLARQGSDLAKNIQYFGAGTRLSVL.

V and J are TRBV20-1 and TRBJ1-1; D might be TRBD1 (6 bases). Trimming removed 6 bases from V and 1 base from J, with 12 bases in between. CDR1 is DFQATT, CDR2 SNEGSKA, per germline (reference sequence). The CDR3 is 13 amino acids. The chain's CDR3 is CSASGVPNTEAFF. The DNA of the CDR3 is TGCAGTGCGTCAGGGGTCCCGAACACTGAAGCTTTCTTT.

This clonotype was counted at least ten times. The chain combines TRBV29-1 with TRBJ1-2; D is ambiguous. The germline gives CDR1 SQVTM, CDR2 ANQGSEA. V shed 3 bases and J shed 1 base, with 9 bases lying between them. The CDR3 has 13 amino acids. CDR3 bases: TGCAGCGTTGACGGAGGATTTAACTATGGCTACACCTTC. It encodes CSVDGGFNYGYTF.

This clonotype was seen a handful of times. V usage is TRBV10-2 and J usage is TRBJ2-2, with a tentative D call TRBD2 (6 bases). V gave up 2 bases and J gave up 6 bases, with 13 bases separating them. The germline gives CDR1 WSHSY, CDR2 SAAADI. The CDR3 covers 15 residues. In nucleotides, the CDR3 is TGCGCCAGCAGTGAGAAGGGACTTCTTGCCGGGGAGCTGTTTTTT. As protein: CASSEKGLLAGELFF.

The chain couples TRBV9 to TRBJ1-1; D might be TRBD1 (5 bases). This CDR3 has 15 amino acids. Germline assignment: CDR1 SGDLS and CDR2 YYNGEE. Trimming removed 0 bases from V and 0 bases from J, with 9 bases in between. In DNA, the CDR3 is TGTGCCAGCAGCGTAGGGGACGGGATGAACACTGAAGCTTTCTTT. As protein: CASSVGDGMNTEAFF.

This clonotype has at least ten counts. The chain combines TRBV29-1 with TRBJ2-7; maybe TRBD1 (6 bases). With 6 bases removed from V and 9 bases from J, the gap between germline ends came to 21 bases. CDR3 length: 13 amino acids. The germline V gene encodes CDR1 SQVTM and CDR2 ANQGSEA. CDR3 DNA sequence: TGCAGCGTGGAGGACAGTGTCAGTTTCGGGCAGTACTTC. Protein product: CSVEDSVSFGQYF.

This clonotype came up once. The CDR3 loop reads CASSEAGRPNTGELFF. CDR3 nucleotide sequence: TGCGCCAGCAGTGAGGCGGGGCGGCCTAACACCGGGGAGCTGTTTTTT. The chain has TRBV10-1 and TRBJ2-2; tentative D call: TRBD2 (6 bases). Trimming stripped 2 bases from V and 2 bases from J, with 12 bases between. This CDR3 contains 16 residues. Germline V CDR1 and CDR2: WNHNN, SYGVQD (reference sequence).

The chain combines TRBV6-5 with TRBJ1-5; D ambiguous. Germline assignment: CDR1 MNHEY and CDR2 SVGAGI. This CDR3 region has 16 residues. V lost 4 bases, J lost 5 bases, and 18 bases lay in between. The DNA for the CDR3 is TGTGCCAGCAGTTCTCCGGGCCCCAGGCCCTATCAGCCCCAGCATTTT. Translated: CASSSPGPRPYQPQHF.

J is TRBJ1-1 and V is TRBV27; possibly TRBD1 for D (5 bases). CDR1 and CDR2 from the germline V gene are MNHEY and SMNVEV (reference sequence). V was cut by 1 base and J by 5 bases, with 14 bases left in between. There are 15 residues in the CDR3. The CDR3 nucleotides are TGTGCCAGCAGTTTATTGGGGCGCCGGGAAACTGAAGCTTTCTTT. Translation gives CASSLLGRRETEAFF.

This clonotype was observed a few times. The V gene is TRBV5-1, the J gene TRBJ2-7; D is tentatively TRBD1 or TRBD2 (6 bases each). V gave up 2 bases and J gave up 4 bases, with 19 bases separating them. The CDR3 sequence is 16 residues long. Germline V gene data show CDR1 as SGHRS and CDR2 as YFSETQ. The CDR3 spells CASSLSGGMIEYEQYF. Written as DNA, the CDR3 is TGCGCCAGCAGCTTATCCGGGGGCATGATAGAATACGAGCAGTACTTC. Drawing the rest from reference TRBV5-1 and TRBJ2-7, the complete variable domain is KAGVTQTPRYLIKTRGQQVTLSCSPISGHRSVSWYQQTPGQGLQFLFEYFSETQRNKGNFPGRFSGRQFSNSRSEMNVSTLELGDSALYLCASSLSGGMIEYEQYFGPGTRLTVT.

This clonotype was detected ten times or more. The CDR3 region has the DNA TGCAGTGCTAGCCCCGGGCGGCGGGAGGCGTTCTTC. Protein: CSASPGRREAFF. The V gene is TRBV20-1, the J gene TRBJ2-1, with 8 bases aligning to TRBD2. J gave up 15 bases and V 3 bases, and 10 bases lay outside the gene matches. From germline, CDR1 is DFQATT and CDR2 SNEGSKA (reference sequence). This CDR3 is built from 12 residues.

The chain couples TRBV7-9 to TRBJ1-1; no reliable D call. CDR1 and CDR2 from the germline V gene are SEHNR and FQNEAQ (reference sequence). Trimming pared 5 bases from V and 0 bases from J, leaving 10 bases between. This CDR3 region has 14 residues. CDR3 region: CASSHSFMNTEAFF. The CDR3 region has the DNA TGTGCCAGCAGCCACAGTTTCATGAACACTGAAGCTTTCTTT.

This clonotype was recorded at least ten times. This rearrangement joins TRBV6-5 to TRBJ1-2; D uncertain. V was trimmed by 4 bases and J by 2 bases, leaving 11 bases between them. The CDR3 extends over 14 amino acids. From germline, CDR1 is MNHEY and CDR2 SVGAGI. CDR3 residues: CASSLHFGNYGYTF. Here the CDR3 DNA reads TGTGCCAGCAGTTTGCATTTTGGAAACTATGGCTACACCTTC.